This T cell receptor (beta chain) was identified during a study of persistence of HIV-infected CD4 T cells. In germline, CDR1 is MNHEY, CDR2 SVGEGT. With V trimmed by 4 bases and J by 2 bases, 8 bases remained unmatched. The CDR3 has 16 residues. Overlapping HIV-1 Gag 15-mer peptides at 0.8 to 1 ug per peptide per mL were used. Memory cells lacking CD40L and CD69 with high CD45RO were sorted. Suppressive ART was started during chronic HIV-1 infection in these adults. For around 17 hours, CD8-depleted PBMCs received anti-CD28/CD49d costimulation, a CD40-blocking antibody and enfuvirtide. The study's findings and limits: Degenerate expanded CDR3beta sequences were enriched among CMV- and Gag-responding cells.

Remarks on this clone: What it binds is unknown.

The immunoSEQ assay was version 4, run in survey mode. Measured with immunoSEQ multiplex PCR; TCRdb has only the in-frame clones, and not every one. The data contain roughly 32,000 clones, about four fifths of them singletons. The chain links TRBV6-2 or TRBV6-3 to TRBJ2-7, with 10 bases that match TRBD1. The clonotype was recovered from an adult woman with HIV who was CMV-seropositive. Sequenced material: CD4+ T cells sorted from PBMCs after approximately 19-hour stimulation, taken from a patient who received antiretroviral therapy. Here the CDR3 DNA reads TGTGCCAGCAGTTCCCCGGGACAGGGGAGCCCCTACGAGCAGTACTTC. Its translation is CASSSPGQGSPYEQYF.